This T cell receptor beta chain was documented in a study of Graves' ophthalmopathy and Graves' hyperthyroidism. This clonotype has only a few counts. Its antigen is unknown. There are 13 residues in the CDR3. Germline V lookup: CDR1 MDHEN, CDR2 SYDVKM. V was cut by 6 bases and J by 4 bases, with 13 bases left in between. Study findings and constraints: At around 65% sensitivity and 72.22% specificity, the model predicted progression of the ophthalmopathy. Blood also held most thyroid clonotypes expanded above 0.001 frequency. Stable hyperthyroidism and ophthalmopathy were told apart by a 13-signature model, which achieved about 88% sensitivity and nearly 84% specificity.

Investigators amplified TCR beta CDR3 regions from RNA transcripts. HTBI primers were used in a first-round RT-PCR, which preceded a second-round multiplex PCR. TCRdb re-derived calls from the multiplex PCR reads in MiXCR, one entry per CDR3 protein. Of some 1.1 million distinct CDR3 sequences listed, around a third are singletons. The evidence that diagnosis relied on was clinical symptoms, serum thyroxine, TRAb, thyroid ultrasound and orbital computed tomography. The source material was peripheral blood or thyroid tissue (not recorded which). V usage is TRBV28 and J usage is TRBJ2-7, with TRBD2 as a possible D gene (5 bases). The TCR originated in an adult man with Graves' hyperthyroidism. In DNA, the CDR3 is TGTGCCAGCAGGGGAACTGAGCGGTACGAGCAGTACTTC. Amino acids: CASRGTERYEQYF.